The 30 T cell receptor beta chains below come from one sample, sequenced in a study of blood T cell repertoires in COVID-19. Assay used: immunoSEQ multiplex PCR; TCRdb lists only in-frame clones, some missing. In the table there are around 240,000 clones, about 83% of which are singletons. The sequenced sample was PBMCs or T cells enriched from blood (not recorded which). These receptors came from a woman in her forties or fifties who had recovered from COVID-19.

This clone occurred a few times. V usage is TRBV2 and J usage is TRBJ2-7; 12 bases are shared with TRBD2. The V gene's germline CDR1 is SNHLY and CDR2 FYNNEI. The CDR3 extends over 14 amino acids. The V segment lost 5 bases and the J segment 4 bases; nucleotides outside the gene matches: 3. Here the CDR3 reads CASSRLAGAYEQYF. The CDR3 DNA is TGTGCCAGCAGTAGACTAGCGGGAGCGTACGAGCAGTACTTC.

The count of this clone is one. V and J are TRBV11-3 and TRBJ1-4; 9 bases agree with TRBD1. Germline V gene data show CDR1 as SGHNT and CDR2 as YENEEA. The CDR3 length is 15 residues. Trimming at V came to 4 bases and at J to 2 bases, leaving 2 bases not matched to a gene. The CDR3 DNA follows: TGTGCCAGCAGCTCACAGGGGGCGACTAATGAAAAACTGTTTTTT. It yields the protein CASSSQGATNEKLFF.

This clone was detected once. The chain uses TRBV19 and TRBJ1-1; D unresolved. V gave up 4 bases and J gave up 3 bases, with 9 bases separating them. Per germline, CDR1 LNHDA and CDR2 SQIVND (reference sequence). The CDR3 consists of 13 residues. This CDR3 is CASSTGSDTEAFF. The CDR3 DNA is TGTGCCAGTAGTACGGGGAGTGACACTGAAGCTTTCTTT.

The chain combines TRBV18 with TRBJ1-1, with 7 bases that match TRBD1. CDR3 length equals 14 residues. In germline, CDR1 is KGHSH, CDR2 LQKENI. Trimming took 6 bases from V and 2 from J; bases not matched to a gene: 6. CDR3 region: CASSHDRVNTEAFF. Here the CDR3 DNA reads TGTGCCAGCTCTCATGACAGGGTAAACACTGAAGCTTTCTTT.

CDR3 region: CASSLSVLAGEVGEQFF. The CDR3 DNA sequence: TGTGCCAGCAGCTTATCGGTCCTAGCGGGGGAAGTAGGGGAGCAGTTCTTC. The rearrangement uses TRBV11-3 and TRBJ2-1; 10 positions match TRBD2. The CDR3 has 17 amino acids. Unmatched junction bases numbered 14, after V lost 2 bases and J lost 10 bases. Germline lookup yields CDR1 SGHNT and CDR2 YENEEA. Drawing the rest from reference TRBV11-3 and TRBJ2-1, the complete variable domain is EAGVVQSPRYKIIEKKQPVAFWCNPISGHNTLYWYLQNLGQGPELLIRYENEEAVDDSQLPKDRFSAERLKGVDSTLKIQPAELGDSAVYLCASSLSVLAGEVGEQFFGPGTRLTVL.

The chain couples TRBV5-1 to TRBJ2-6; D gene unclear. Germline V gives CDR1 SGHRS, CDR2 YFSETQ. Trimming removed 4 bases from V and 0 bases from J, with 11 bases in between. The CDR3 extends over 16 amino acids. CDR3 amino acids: CASSLSTLSGANVLTF. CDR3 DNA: TGCGCCAGCAGCCTTTCGACTCTCTCTGGGGCCAACGTCCTGACTTTC.

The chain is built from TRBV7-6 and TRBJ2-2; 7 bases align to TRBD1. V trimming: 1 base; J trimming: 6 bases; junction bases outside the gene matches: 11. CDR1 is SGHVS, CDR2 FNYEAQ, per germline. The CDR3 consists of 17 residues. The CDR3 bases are TGTGCCAGCAGCTTAGAGACGACAGGGCACATGGCCGGGGAGCTGTTTTTT. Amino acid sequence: CASSLETTGHMAGELFF.

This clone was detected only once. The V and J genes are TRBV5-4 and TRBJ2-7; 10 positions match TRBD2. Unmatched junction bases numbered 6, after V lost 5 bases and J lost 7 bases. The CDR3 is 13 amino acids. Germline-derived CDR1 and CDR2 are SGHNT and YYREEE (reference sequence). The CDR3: CASRAGLAVEQYF. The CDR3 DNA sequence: TGTGCCAGCAGAGCCGGACTAGCGGTAGAGCAGTACTTC.

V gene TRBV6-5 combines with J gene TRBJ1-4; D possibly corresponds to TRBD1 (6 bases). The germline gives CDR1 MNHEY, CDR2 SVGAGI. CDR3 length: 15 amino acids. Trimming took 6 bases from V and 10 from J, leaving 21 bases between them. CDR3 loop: CASRSGTSGPRKLFF. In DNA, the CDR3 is TGTGCCAGCAGATCTGGGACATCTGGTCCCCGAAAACTGTTTTTT.

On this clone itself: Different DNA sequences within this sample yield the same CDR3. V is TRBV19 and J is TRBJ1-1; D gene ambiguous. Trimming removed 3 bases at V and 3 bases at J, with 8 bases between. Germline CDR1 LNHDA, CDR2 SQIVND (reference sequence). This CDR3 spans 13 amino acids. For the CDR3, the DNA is TGTGCCAGTAGTATCCAGGAATACACTGAAGCTTTCTTT. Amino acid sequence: CASSIQEYTEAFF.

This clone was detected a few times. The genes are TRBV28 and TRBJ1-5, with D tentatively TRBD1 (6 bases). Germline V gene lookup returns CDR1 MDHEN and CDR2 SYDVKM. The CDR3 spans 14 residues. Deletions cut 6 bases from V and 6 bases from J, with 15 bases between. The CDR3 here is CASRGVGGGQPQHF. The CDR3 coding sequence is TGTGCCAGCAGGGGGGTTGGGGGCGGTCAGCCCCAGCATTTT.

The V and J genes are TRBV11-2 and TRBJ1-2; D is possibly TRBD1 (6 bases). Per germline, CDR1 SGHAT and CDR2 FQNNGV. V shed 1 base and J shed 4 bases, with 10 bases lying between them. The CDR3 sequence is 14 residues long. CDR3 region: CASSLGTGSYGYTF. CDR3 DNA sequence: TGTGCCAGCAGCTTAGGCACAGGGAGCTATGGCTACACCTTC.

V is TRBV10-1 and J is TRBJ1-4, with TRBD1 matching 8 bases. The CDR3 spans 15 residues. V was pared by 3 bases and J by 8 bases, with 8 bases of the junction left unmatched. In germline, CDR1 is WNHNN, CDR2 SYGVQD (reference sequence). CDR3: CASSDEQGQGEKLFF. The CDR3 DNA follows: TGCGCCAGCAGTGATGAACAAGGACAGGGAGAAAAACTGTTTTTT.

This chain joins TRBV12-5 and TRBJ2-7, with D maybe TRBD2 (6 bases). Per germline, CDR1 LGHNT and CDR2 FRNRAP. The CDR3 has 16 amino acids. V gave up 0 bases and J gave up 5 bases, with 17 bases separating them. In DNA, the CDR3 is TGTGCTAGTGGTTTGGTAATAGGAGGGGCAGCGGACGAGCAGTACTTC. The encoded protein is CASGLVIGGAADEQYF.

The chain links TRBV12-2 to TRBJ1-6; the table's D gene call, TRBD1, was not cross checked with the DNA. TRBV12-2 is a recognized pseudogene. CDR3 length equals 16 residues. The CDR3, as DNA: TGTGCAAGTCGCTTAGGGACAGAGGGGTATAATTCACCCCTCCACTTT. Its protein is CASRLGTEGYNSPLHF.

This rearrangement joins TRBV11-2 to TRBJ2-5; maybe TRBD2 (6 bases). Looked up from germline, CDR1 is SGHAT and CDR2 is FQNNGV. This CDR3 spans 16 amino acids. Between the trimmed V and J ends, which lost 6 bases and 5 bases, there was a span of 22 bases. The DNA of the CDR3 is TGTGCCAGCAGTTCCCGGGACTTGGAGTGGTGGGAGACCCAGTACTTC. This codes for CASSSRDLEWWETQYF.

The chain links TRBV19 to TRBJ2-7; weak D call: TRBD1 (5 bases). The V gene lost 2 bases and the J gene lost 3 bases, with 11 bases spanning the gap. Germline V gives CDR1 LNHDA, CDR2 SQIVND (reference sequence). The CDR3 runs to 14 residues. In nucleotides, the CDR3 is TGTGCCAGTAGTATAAGGGGCAGGGTCTACGAGCAGTACTTC. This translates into CASSIRGRVYEQYF.

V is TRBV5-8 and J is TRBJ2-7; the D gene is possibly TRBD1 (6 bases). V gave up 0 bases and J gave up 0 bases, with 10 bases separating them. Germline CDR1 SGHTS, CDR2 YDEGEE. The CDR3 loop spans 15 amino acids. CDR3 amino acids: CASSLGDTYSYEQYF. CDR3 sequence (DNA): TGTGCCAGCAGCTTGGGGGACACTTACTCCTACGAGCAGTACTTC. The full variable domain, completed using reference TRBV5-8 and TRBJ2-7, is EAGVTQSPTHLIKTRGQQATLRCSPISGHTSVYWYQQALGLGLQFLLWYDEGEERNRGNFPPRFSGRQFPNYSSELNVNALELEDSALYLCASSLGDTYSYEQYFGPGTRLTVT.

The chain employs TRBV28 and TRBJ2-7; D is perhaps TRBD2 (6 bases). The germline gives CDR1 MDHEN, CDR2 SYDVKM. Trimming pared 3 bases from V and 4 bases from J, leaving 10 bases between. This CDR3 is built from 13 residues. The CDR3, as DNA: TGTGCCAGCAGTTTTGCGGGAACGTACGAGCAGTACTTC. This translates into CASSFAGTYEQYF.

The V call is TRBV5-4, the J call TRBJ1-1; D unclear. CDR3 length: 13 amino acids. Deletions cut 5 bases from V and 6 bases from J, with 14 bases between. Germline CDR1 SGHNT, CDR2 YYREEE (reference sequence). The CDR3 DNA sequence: TGTGCCAGCAGTCGGGGAGACGGATCTGAAGCTTTCTTT. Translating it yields CASSRGDGSEAFF.

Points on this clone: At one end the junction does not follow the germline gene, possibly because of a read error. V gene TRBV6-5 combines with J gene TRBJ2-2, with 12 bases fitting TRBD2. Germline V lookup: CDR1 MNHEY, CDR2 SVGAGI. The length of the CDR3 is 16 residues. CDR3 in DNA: TGTGCCAGCAGTAACTCACTAGCGGGAGGTACCGGGGAGCTGTTTTTT. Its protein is CASSNSLAGGTGELFF.

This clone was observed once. The CDR3 DNA reads as TGTGCCAGCACCCAGAGGGGCGGGGGGAGCTCCTACAATGAGCAGTTCTTC. This codes for CASTQRGGGSSYNEQFF. The V gene is TRBV11-2, the J gene TRBJ2-1, with TRBD2 identical over 8 bases. The CDR3 has 17 amino acids. V shed 7 bases, J shed 0 bases, and the junction held 11 bases outside the gene matches. Germline V gene lookup returns CDR1 SGHAT and CDR2 FQNNGV.

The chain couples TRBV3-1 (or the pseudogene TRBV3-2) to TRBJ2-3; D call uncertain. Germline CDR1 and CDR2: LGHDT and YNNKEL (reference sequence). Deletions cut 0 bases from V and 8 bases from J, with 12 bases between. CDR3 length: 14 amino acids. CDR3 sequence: CASSQDWSVGTQYF. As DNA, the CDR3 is TGTGCCAGCAGCCAAGATTGGAGCGTCGGTACGCAGTATTTT.

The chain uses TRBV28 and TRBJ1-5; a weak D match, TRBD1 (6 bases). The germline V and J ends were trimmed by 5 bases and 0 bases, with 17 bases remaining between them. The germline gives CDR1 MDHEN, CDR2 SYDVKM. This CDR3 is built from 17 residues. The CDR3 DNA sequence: TGTGCCAGCAGTCTCAGGGGCCCGAGGAATAGCAATCAGCCCCAGCATTTT. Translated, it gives CASSLRGPRNSNQPQHF.

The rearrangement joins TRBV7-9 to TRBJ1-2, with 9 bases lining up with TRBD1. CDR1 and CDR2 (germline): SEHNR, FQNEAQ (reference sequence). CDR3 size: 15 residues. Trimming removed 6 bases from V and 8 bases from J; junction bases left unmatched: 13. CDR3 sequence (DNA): TGTGCCAGCAGGGTCCCGGGACAGGGTTCCGGAGGCTACACCTTC. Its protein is CASRVPGQGSGGYTF.

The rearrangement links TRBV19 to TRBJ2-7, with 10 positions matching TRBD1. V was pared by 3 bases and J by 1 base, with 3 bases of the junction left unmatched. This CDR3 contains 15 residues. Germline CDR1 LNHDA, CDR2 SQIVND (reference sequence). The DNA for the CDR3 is TGTGCCAGTAGTATCCCGGGACAGGGGTCCTACGAGCAGTACTTC. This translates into CASSIPGQGSYEQYF.

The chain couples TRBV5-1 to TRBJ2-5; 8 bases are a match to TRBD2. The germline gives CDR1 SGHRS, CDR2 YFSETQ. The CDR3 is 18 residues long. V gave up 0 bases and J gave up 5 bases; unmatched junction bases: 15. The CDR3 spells CASSLALASGFVRETQYF. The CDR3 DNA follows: TGCGCCAGCAGCTTGGCCTTAGCTAGCGGGTTCGTGAGGGAGACCCAGTACTTC.

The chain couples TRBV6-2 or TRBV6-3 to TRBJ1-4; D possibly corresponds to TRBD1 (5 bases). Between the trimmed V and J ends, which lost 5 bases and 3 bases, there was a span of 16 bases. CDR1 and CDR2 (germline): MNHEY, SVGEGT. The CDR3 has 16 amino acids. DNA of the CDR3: TGTGCCAGCAGTCCGCGGGACGGAGATCCTAATGAAAAACTGTTTTTT. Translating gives CASSPRDGDPNEKLFF.

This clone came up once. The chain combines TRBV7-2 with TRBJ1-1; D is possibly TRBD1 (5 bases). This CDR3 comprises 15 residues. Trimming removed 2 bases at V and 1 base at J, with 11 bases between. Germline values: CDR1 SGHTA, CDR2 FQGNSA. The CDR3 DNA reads TGTGCCAGCAGCTTATCCAGGGCGGAGAACACTGAAGCTTTCTTT. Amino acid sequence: CASSLSRAENTEAFF.

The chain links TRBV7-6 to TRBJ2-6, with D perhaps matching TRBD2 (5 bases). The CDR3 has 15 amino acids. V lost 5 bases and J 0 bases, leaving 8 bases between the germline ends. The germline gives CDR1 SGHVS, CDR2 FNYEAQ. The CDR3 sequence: CASSPGGSGANVLTF. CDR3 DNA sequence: TGTGCCAGCAGCCCCGGAGGCTCTGGGGCCAACGTCCTGACTTTC. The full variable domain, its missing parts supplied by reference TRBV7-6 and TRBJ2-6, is GAGVSQSPRYKVTKRGQDVALRCDPISGHVSLYWYRQALGQGPEFLTYFNYEAQQDKSGLPNDRFSAERPEGSISTLTIQRTEQRDSAMYRCASSPGGSGANVLTFGAGSRLTVL.